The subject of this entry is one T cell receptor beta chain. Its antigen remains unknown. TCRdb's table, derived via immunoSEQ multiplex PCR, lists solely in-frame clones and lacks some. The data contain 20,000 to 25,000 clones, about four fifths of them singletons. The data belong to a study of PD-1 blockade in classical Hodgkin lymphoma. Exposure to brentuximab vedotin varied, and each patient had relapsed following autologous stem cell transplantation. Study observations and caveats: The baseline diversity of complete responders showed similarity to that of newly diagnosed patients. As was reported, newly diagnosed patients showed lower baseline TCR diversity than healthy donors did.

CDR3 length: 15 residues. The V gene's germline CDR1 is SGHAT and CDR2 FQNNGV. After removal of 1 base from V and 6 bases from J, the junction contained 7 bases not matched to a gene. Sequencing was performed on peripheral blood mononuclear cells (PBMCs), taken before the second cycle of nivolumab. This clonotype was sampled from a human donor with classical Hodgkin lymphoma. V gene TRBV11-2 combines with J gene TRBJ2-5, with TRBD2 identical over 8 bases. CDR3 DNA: TGTGCCAGCAGCTTAGCAGGCCGGGAGGGGAAGACCCAGTACTTC. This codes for CASSLAGREGKTQYF.